This T cell receptor beta chain emerged from a study of shared T cell receptors in the human thymus. This clone appeared a single time. The CDR3 contains 14 residues. In germline, CDR1 is SGHTA, CDR2 FQGNSA. The V end was cut by 1 base, the J end by 5 bases, with 12 bases between. Clones were sequenced by immunoSEQ multiplex PCR, and TCRdb holds only the in-frame ones, with some missing. The sample holds 700,000 or so clones, 70% to 90% seen once. These data were likewise used in another study, on human thymus T cells. As that report states: V and J gene usage appeared biased in thymic and blood repertoires.

The chain couples TRBV7-2 to TRBJ2-7; possible D gene TRBD2, 5 bases. The origin of this receptor is a girl less than two years old with a congenital heart defect. Source material: thymocytes. Here the CDR3 DNA reads TGTGCCAGCAGCTTAGGAGGGTTCAAGAACGAGCAGTACTTC. Translating gives CASSLGGFKNEQYF.